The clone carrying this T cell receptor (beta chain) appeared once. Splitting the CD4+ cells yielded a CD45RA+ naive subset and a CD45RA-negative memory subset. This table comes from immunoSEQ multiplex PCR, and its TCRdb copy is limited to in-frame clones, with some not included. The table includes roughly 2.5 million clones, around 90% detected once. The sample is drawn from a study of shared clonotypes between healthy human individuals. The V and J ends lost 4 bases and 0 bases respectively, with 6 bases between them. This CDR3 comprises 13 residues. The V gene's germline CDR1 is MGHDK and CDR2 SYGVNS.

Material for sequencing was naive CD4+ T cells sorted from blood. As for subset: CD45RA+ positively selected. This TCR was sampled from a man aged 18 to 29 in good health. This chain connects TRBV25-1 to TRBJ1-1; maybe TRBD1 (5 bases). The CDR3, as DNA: TGTGCCAGCAGTGCCAGGGTGAACACTGAAGCTTTCTTT. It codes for CASSARVNTEAFF.